Below, 2 T cell receptor beta chains from the same sample are listed, as sequenced in a study of regulatory T cells in long-lasting Graves disease. Construction of the TCR beta libraries employed iRepertoire HTBI primers in conjunction with Arm-PCR of CDR3 regions. TCRdb reprocessed the multiplex PCR reads with MiXCR, giving one entry per CDR3 protein. The repertoire holds almost 450,000 distinct CDR3 sequences, with around 17% as singletons. Time point meaning: newly diagnosed GD, antithyroid drugs for less than 3 months. Researchers made the TCR library from RNA that was extracted from PBMCs. Separately, the same data were catalogued under a study of T cells in Graves' hyperthyroidism and ophthalmopathy.

The source material was peripheral blood mononuclear cells (PBMCs), sampled at new diagnosis, from a patient treated with antithyroid drugs. These receptors came from a woman in her twenties or thirties with Graves disease.

This clonotype occurred many times. This rearrangement joins TRBV7-3 to TRBJ2-7; 8 positions match TRBD1. This CDR3 spans 18 amino acids. V dropped 6 bases and J dropped 5; count of bases not matched to a gene: 21. From germline, CDR1 is SGHTA and CDR2 FQGTGA. The CDR3 DNA is TGTGCCAGCAGGAGCTTAACAAATCACGACAGGGGTTGCAACGAGCAGTACTTC. Its protein product is CASRSLTNHDRGCNEQYF.

This clonotype was seen at least ten times. This chain links TRBV24-1 with TRBJ2-1, with a possible D match to TRBD2 (6 bases). CDR1 KGHDR and CDR2 SFDVKD come from the germline V gene. CDR3 length: 15 residues. The V end lost 12 bases, the J end lost 0 bases, and 17 bases lay between the germline ends. CDR3 protein: CAAQEGARSYNEQFF. CDR3 DNA: TGTGCCGCACAGGAGGGCGCCCGCTCCTACAATGAGCAGTTCTTC.